This record concerns one T cell receptor (beta chain) sequence. The specificity of this receptor is unknown. No quality values exist for individual bases; no much larger clone is one base distant. The data stem from a study of early T cells in non-severe SARS-CoV-2 infection (dated by TCRdb to 2020 to 2022). Context from the whole study: Because TCR sequencing relied on bulk RNA taken from unsorted whole blood, pairing of alpha and beta chains was not possible.

Study-wide findings and limitations: Matching against VDJdb was skewed toward anti-spike CD8 responses, likely underestimated virus-specific expansions, and missed private and CD4 specificities.

Libraries were made using 5' RACE. Sequenced using a NextSeq 500. Unique molecular identifiers were attached to individual cDNA molecules in the TCR library protocol so that sequencing error and PCR bias could be corrected. TCR alpha and beta chains were both sequenced, and the abundances of alpha and beta sequences in each sample were closely correlated with each other. Turning to the authors' computational methods: V gene, J gene and CDR3 annotation of TCR sequences was performed with Decombinator V4. TCRs were defined as expanded if a significant change between any two time points was detected under a Poisson model with p below 0.0001. Abundances of TCRs were expressed as counts per million after normalisation to the total number of TCRs sequenced in each sample. MAIT TCRs were defined by TRAV1-2 paired with TRAJ12, TRAJ20 or TRAJ33, and iNKT TCRs by TRAV10 paired with TRAJ18. VDJdb, accessed on 1 November 2021, was searched for TCRs annotated for CMV, EBV and SARS-CoV-2, and TCRs annotated for more than one antigen were excluded. Clones were called with MiXCR by TCRdb after fastp trimmed the public reads at Q25, and only in-frame beta chains were retained. Rows are combined by CDR3 protein, so each entry shows the most common genes and DNA. The authors' filters were not applied to this entry. Counted in this sample were more than 60,000 distinct CDR3 sequences; less than 5.5% of them appeared once. The ten largest clonotypes hold roughly 5% of the sample.

Deletion took 4 bases off V and 4 bases off J, with a span of 17 bases between the germline ends. Including cysteine and phenylalanine, the CDR3 has 15 amino acids. The only DNA kept is the CDR3, 45 bases in frame from the first base. The germline V gene supplies CDR1 SGHDT and CDR2 YYEEEE. The study was a case-control design nested within a healthcare worker cohort in London, UK, with weekly nasopharyngeal swab PCR tests and blood sampling. Healthcare workers were enrolled in the week of the UK lockdown, from 23 to 31 March 2020, and were followed every week for up to about 15 weeks. Sample: whole blood. In this chain, TRBV5-6 is recombined with TRBJ2-5; the D gene is possibly TRBD1 or TRBD2, each agreeing over 6 bases. The receptor was isolated from an adult who was a healthcare worker with PCR-confirmed SARS-CoV-2 infection or an uninfected control (not recorded which). The sequenced DNA: TGTGCCAGCAGCCCAACAGGGAGGATAGGAGAGACCCAGTACTTC. Its amino acids are CASSPTGRIGETQYF.